This entry is about one T cell receptor beta chain. As yet, its antigen is unknown. The data are from a study of shared clonotypes between healthy human individuals. Findings of the study overall: At large depth, rarefaction still showed sorted-subset sequencing to be incomplete.

For each subset, genomic DNA was distributed in equal portions over several immunoSEQ plates. The assay was immunoSEQ multiplex PCR, and TCRdb's table has in-frame clones only and misses some. The sample lists over a million clones, roughly 96% occurring once. The donors were all Caucasian adults (living in Nashville, Tennessee). Germline lookup yields CDR1 MNHEY and CDR2 SVGAGI. J lost 10 bases, V lost 2 bases, and 9 bases had no gene match. CDR3 length: 15 residues. The receptor comes from a young man in good health. The sequencing sample was made of naive CD4+ T cells sorted from blood. As to subset: CD45RA+ positively selected. V and J are TRBV6-5 and TRBJ1-1; TRBD1 matches at 11 bases. The CDR3 DNA reads as TGTGCCAGCAGTTACCGGGACAGGGGGGAAATGGGAGCTTTCTTT. This encodes CASSYRDRGEMGAFF.